This is a list of T cell receptor beta chains from one sample in a study of memory CD4+ T cells and cytomegalovirus serostatus. Repertoires were generated with immunoSEQ multiplex PCR, while TCRdb's copy carries only in-frame clones and drops some. The table shows 50,000 to 65,000 clones, with about four fifths occurring only once. The sample taken for sequencing was memory CD4+ T cells from blood. The receptors derive from an adult in good health and CMV-seropositive. The CDR3 runs from the conserved cysteine through the conserved F or W. Fields, in order: clone size, J gene, V gene, CDR3 protein. Clone size is given for some rows only: seen once, a few or many times, or a class if the clone is expanded.

clone size: few
J gene: TRBJ2-5
V gene: TRBV28
CDR3 protein: CATRRAETQYF

clone size: .
J gene: TRBJ2-3
V gene: TRBV2
CDR3 protein: CASSVDAGQGSTDTQYF

clone size: few
J gene: TRBJ1-1
V gene: TRBV28
CDR3 protein: CASRNPGRLNTEAFF

clone size: .
J gene: TRBJ2-3
V gene: TRBV15
CDR3 protein: CATSRVGGGNTQYF

clone size: few
J gene: TRBJ1-6
V gene: TRBV7-9
CDR3 protein: CASRRVTGAAGSYNSPLHF

clone size: once
J gene: TRBJ1-6
V gene: TRBV5-5
CDR3 protein: CASSKWTGYNSPLHF

clone size: .
J gene: TRBJ1-3
V gene: TRBV18
CDR3 protein: CASSPNGQNSGNTIYF

clone size: .
J gene: TRBJ2-3
V gene: TRBV6-1
CDR3 protein: CASSEGGLARADTQYF

clone size: .
J gene: TRBJ2-7
V gene: TRBV7-2
CDR3 protein: CASSSARPYEQYF

clone size: .
J gene: TRBJ2-1
V gene: TRBV7-2
CDR3 protein: CASSLGSLRSSYNEQFF

clone size: .
J gene: TRBJ1-1
V gene: TRBV28
CDR3 protein: CASKKQGFWATEAFF

clone size: .
J gene: TRBJ2-5
V gene: TRBV7-9
CDR3 protein: CASSLNVETQYF

clone size: once
J gene: TRBJ2-5
V gene: TRBV11-1
CDR3 protein: CASSSRTAGETQYF

clone size: .
J gene: TRBJ2-7
V gene: TRBV6-1
CDR3 protein: CASSYERGYEQYF

clone size: .
J gene: TRBJ2-1
V gene: TRBV2
CDR3 protein: CASSELDLRGNEQFF

clone size: few
J gene: TRBJ1-6
V gene: TRBV5-4
CDR3 protein: CASSLAVDSPLHF

clone size: .
J gene: TRBJ2-3
V gene: TRBV29-1
CDR3 protein: CSVGLAGGALDTQYF

clone size: once
J gene: TRBJ2-7
V gene: TRBV5-1
CDR3 protein: CASSLEQVPYEQYF

clone size: .
J gene: TRBJ2-1
V gene: TRBV15
CDR3 protein: CATSRGLAGSSYNEQFF

clone size: .
J gene: TRBJ2-5
V gene: TRBV18
CDR3 protein: CASSPGRGQETQYF

clone size: .
J gene: TRBJ2-1
V gene: TRBV25-1
CDR3 protein: CASSPPSGRRGGNEQFF

clone size: .
J gene: TRBJ2-7
V gene: TRBV2
CDR3 protein: CASSPQGYASYEQYF

clone size: .
J gene: TRBJ2-2
V gene: TRBV7-2
CDR3 protein: CASSWDRVVGVVAGELFF

clone size: .
J gene: TRBJ1-1
V gene: TRBV18
CDR3 protein: CASSPNTEAFF

clone size: .
J gene: TRBJ2-3
V gene: TRBV29-1
CDR3 protein: CSVELTSGARDTQYF

clone size: .
J gene: TRBJ2-1
V gene: TRBV18
CDR3 protein: CASSPQLQGTSKGGYNEQFF

clone size: .
J gene: TRBJ2-2
V gene: TRBV6-5
CDR3 protein: CASSYSLAGNTGELFF

clone size: .
J gene: TRBJ2-7
V gene: TRBV11-2
CDR3 protein: CASSYPDSYEQYF

clone size: .
J gene: TRBJ2-7
V gene: TRBV7-8
CDR3 protein: CASSLGVISGIQASYEQYF

clone size: few
J gene: TRBJ1-1
V gene: TRBV9
CDR3 protein: CASSVAGPNTEAFF